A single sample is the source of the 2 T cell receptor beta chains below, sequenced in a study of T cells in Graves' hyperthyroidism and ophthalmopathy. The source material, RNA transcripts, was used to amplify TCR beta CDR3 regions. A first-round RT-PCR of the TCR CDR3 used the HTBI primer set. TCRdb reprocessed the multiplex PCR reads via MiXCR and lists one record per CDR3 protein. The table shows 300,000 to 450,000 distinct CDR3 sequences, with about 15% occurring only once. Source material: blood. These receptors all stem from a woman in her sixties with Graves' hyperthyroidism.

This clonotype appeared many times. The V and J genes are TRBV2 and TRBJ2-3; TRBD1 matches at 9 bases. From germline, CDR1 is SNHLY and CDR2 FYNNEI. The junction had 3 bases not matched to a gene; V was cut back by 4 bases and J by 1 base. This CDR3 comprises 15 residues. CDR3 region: CASSGQGGGTDTQYF. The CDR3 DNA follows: TGTGCCAGCAGTGGACAGGGGGGAGGCACAGATACGCAGTATTTT.

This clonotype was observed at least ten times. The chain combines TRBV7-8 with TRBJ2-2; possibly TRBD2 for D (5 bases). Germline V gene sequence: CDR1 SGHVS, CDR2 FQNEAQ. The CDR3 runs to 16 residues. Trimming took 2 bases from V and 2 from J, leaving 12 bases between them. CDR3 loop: CASSLRLARNTGELFF. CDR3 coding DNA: TGTGCCAGCAGCTTAAGGCTAGCTCGAAACACCGGGGAGCTGTTTTTT.